The following is a T cell receptor beta chain sequence with its context. These data originate in a study of regulatory T cells in long-lasting Graves disease. Time point noted: newly diagnosed GD, antithyroid drugs for less than 3 months. PBMC RNA was the source of the TCR library. For TCR beta, libraries came from iRepertoire HTBI primers and Arm-PCR of CDR3 regions. TCRdb ran MiXCR on the multiplex PCR reads and lists one entry per CDR3 protein. This sample yields under 700,000 distinct CDR3 sequences, of which 15% to 20% are seen a single time; 25% belongs to the top ten. Trimming left V 6 bases short and J 10 bases short, with 19 bases between. The CDR3 covers 14 residues. Per the germline V gene, CDR1 is LGHNT and CDR2 is FRNRAP. Separately, the same data were catalogued under a study of T cells in Graves' hyperthyroidism and ophthalmopathy. In that study: Those with hyperthyroidism were 18 to 65 years old, newly diagnosed, and ill for under 2 months. The study excluded patients with uncontrolled infection, other autoimmune disease, pregnancy or lactation. In the analysis, a 13 V-J model separated ophthalmopathy from stable hyperthyroidism.

V usage is TRBV12-5 and J usage is TRBJ2-1, with D perhaps matching TRBD1 (6 bases). The clonotype was recovered from a middle-aged woman with Graves disease. The sequenced sample was peripheral blood mononuclear cells (PBMCs), obtained at new diagnosis, from a patient treated with antithyroid drugs. CDR3 region: CASGFDRPSYEQFF. Here the CDR3 DNA reads TGTGCTAGTGGCTTCGACAGGCCCTCCTACGAGCAGTTCTTC.